What follows are 6 T cell receptor beta chains derived from one specimen sequenced in a study of blood T cell repertoires in COVID-19. Method: immunoSEQ multiplex PCR; TCRdb's copy keeps in-frame clones and lacks some. The sample has 41,000 or so clones; about 90% are singletons. What was sequenced was peripheral blood. These receptor sequences come from a man aged 55 to 70 with acute or convalescent COVID-19.

The J gene is TRBJ1-2, the V gene TRBV6-5; 10 bases line up with TRBD1. V lost 6 bases, J lost 7 bases, and 8 bases stayed unmatched. The CDR3 extends over 14 amino acids. Per germline, CDR1 MNHEY and CDR2 SVGAGI. The CDR3 DNA is TGTGCCAGCAGGGGGGACAGGGGAATAGGTGGCTACACCTTC. Amino acid sequence: CASRGDRGIGGYTF.

The chain carries TRBV7-2 and TRBJ1-1, with D possibly TRBD1 on 6 matching bases. V lost 5 bases, J lost 5 bases, and 18 bases lay in between. In germline, CDR1 is SGHTA, CDR2 FQGNSA. The CDR3 is 15 residues long. The CDR3 reads CASSVRDTQGTEAFF. The CDR3, as DNA: TGTGCCAGCAGCGTCCGGGACACACAAGGGACTGAAGCTTTCTTT.

The chain carries TRBV6-2 or TRBV6-3 and TRBJ1-4; D is unresolved. This CDR3 comprises 15 residues. Germline CDR1 reads MNHEY; CDR2 reads SVGEGT. The V and J ends lost 5 bases and 3 bases respectively, with 13 bases between them. In DNA, the CDR3 is TGTGCCAGCAGTCTACGTACGTTATCTAATGAAAAACTGTTTTTT. Protein sequence: CASSLRTLSNEKLFF.

The rearrangement links TRBV9 to TRBJ1-5; no firm D call. This CDR3 is 13 amino acids long. Germline CDR1 SGDLS, CDR2 YYNGEE. Trimming removed 0 bases at V and 6 bases at J, with 7 bases between. CDR3 coding DNA: TGTGCCAGCAGCGTAGAGTTCGGTCAGCCCCAGCATTTT. Protein sequence: CASSVEFGQPQHF.

The J gene is TRBJ1-2, the V gene TRBV5-4; 11 bases line up with TRBD1. Germline V CDR1 and CDR2: SGHNT, YYREEE (reference sequence). This CDR3 contains 13 residues. J lost 7 bases, V lost 5 bases, and 4 bases had no gene match. Written as DNA, the CDR3 is TGTGCCAGCAGTCGGACAGGGGGCCTTGGCTACACCTTC. Protein product: CASSRTGGLGYTF.

This clone was observed once. Other DNA sequences in the sample encode the same CDR3. The chain recombines TRBV7-2 with TRBJ2-7; tentatively, D is TRBD1 (6 bases). V shed 5 bases and J shed 4 bases, with 12 bases lying between them. CDR3 size: 13 residues. Germline CDR1 SGHTA, CDR2 FQGNSA. The CDR3 sequence is CASSRGGVYEQYF. As DNA, the CDR3 is TGTGCCAGCAGCCGTGGGGGCGTGTACGAGCAGTACTTC.